The entry below gives a single T cell receptor (beta chain) sequence along with its context. Here immunoSEQ multiplex PCR was the method, and the copy in TCRdb shows in-frame clones only, minus some. Of about 200,000 clones listed, more than 70% are singletons. Losses at the gene ends were 3 bases for V and 0 bases for J; bases not matched to a gene: 9. The CDR3 sequence is 18 residues long. Germline CDR1 reads MDHEN; CDR2 reads SYDVKM. This entry belongs to a study of blood T cell repertoires in COVID-19. Participant ages covered roughly 18 to 89 years across about 22 US areas. V usage is TRBV28 and J usage is TRBJ1-3; 9 nucleotides align to TRBD1. Material: PBMCs or T cells enriched from blood (not recorded which). This sequence originates from a woman aged 18 to 35 who had recovered from COVID-19. DNA for the CDR3: TGTGCCAGCAGTTTCAGCTACAGGGGGCAGAGCTCTGGAAACACCATATATTTT. Amino acid sequence: CASSFSYRGQSSGNTIYF. Drawing the rest from reference TRBV28 and TRBJ1-3, the complete variable domain is DVKVTQSSRYLVKRTGEKVFLECVQDMDHENMFWYRQDPGLGLRLIYFSYDVKMKEKGDIPEGYSVSREKKERFSLILESASTNQTSMYLCASSFSYRGQSSGNTIYFGEGSWLTVV.